This TCR beta chain was obtained from a study of sequential checkpoint blockade in melanoma. Study-wide background: Randomization was 1:1 between first-line nivolumab→ipilimumab and ipilimumab→nivolumab. After both sequences, patients received maintenance nivolumab.

The sample's treatment: randomized to nivolumab then ipilimumab (arm A) or the reverse (arm B). No patient had prior DNA-damaging chemotherapy. From thawed PBMCs, live CD3+CD8+ cells negative for CD19 and CD56 were sorted. Clones were sequenced by immunoSEQ multiplex PCR, and TCRdb holds only the in-frame ones, with some missing. The repertoire holds 30,000 to 45,000 clones, 70% to 90% seen once, with around 12% in the top ten. V was shortened by 5 bases and J by 2 bases, with 7 bases between the two germline ends. The CDR3 is 13 amino acids. Germline V gene lookup returns CDR1 LNHNV and CDR2 YYDKDF (reference sequence).

The chain uses TRBV15 and TRBJ2-1; no definite D call. The TCR sequence derives from a human donor with melanoma. The sequencing here drew on CD8+ T cells sorted from blood (inferred from file names), taken from a patient given nivolumab and ipilimumab in sequence. The CDR3 region has the DNA TGTGCCACCAGCGAGTCGACCTACAATGAGCAGTTCTTC. Its translation: CATSESTYNEQFF. Filled out from reference TRBV15 and TRBJ2-1, the complete variable domain reads DAMVIQNPRYQVTQFGKPVTLSCSQTLNHNVMYWYQQKSSQAPKLLFHYYDKDFNNEADTPDNFQSRRPNTSFCFLDIRSPGLGDTAMYLCATSESTYNEQFFGPGTRLTVL.